The clone carrying this T cell receptor beta chain has a count of ten or more. CDR1 SGHVS and CDR2 FNYEAQ come from the germline V gene. V lost 1 base and J lost 12, with 11 bases in between. This CDR3 has 12 residues. TCRdb ran MiXCR on the RACE reads and lists one entry per CDR3 protein. The data hold tens of thousands of distinct CDR3 sequences, with roughly a tenth observed a single time. Time point meaning: pre-sensitization, week 0. As for treatment: therapeutic diphenylcyclopropenone sensitization with weekly scalp DPC. This sample was included in a study of human T cells and chemical hapten exposure.

This chain links TRBV7-6 with TRBJ2-3, with D possibly being TRBD2 (6 bases). This TCR was sampled from a woman aged 40 to 50 with alopecia areata. Some clones in this sample may be carry-over from other donors' samples. The source material was whole blood, sampled in connection with sensitization to the hapten diphenylcyclopropenone (DPC). This CDR3 reads CASSLGGGHQYF. DNA for the CDR3: TGTGCCAGCAGCTTAGGGGGAGGCCACCAGTATTTT.